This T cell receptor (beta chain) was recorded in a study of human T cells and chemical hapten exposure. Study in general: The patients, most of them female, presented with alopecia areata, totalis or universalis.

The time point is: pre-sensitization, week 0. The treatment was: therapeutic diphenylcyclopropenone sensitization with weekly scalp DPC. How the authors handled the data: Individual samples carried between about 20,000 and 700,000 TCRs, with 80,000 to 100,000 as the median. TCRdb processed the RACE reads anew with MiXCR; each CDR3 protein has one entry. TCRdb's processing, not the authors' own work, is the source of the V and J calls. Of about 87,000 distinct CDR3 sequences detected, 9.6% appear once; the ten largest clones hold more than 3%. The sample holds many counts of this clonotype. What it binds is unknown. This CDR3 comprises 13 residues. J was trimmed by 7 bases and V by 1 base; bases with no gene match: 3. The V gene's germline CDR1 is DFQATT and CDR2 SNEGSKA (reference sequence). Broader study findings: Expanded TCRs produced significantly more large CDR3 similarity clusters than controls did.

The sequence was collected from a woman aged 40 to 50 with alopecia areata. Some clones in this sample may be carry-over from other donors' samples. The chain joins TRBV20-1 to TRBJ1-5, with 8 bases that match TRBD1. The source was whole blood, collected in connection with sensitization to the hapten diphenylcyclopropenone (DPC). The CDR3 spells CSARVTGGQPQHF. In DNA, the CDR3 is TGCAGTGCTAGAGTTACAGGGGGACAGCCCCAGCATTTT.